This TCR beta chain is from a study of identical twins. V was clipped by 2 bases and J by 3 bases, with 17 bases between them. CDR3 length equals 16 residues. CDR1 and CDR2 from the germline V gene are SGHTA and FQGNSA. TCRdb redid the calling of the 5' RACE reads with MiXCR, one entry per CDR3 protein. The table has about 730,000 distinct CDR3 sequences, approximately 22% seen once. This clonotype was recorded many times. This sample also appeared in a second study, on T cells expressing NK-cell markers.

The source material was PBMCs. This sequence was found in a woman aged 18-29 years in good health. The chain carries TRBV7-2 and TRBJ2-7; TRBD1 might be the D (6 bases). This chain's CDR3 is CASSLTGQSSYYEQYF. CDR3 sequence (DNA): TGTGCCAGCAGCTTAACTGGACAGTCCTCTTACTACGAGCAGTACTTC. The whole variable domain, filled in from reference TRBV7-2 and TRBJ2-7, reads GAGVSQSPSNKVTEKGKDVELRCDPISGHTALYWYRQSLGQGLEFLIYFQGNSAPDKSGLPSDRFSAERTGGSVSTLTIQRTQQEDSAVYLCASSLTGQSSYYEQYFGPGTRLTVT.